Here is one TCR beta chain with its context. Its antigen remains unidentified. No base qualities exist here, and no much larger clone lies one base off it. This entry comes from a study of T cell responses to AZD1222 COVID-19 vaccine listed by TCRdb under 2021. About the full investigation: TCR sequencing covered 233 trial participants: approximately 200 given two doses of AZD1222 and 26 given two doses of MenACWY control vaccine. Trial participants were enrolled by age into subgroups of 18-55, 56-69 and 70-plus years, and approximately 150, 30 and 60 TCR-sequenced participants, respectively, were included in these subgroups. Results the study describes overall, beyond this receptor: Reportedly, almost half of the unique spike-specific TCRs recognized epitopes lying outside the regions that are mutated in the B.1.351 and B.1.1.7 variants. After two AZD1222 doses, both the breadth and the depth of spike-specific TCRs were significantly higher than at day 0 and than in MenACWY recipients. Participants were mostly white British and included more females than males, and it was suggested by the authors that clonal diversity may have been underestimated. The whole spike protein was spanned by vaccine-associated CD4 TCRs, and dominant responses were seen in regions 160-218 and 743-854. Because no day 14 peak-response samples were available, repertoires were characterized only after the peak T cell response. Only a handful of AZD1222 recipients were SARS-CoV-2 seropositive at baseline, limiting conclusions about previously exposed vaccinees. The 56-69-year group was small, and its depth increase did not reach significance, likely because of low power.

The time point tag for this specimen amounts to: baseline before first vaccination. What this sample's treatment or condition label stands for: meningococcal conjugate vaccine given as trial control. Vaccinee samples came from UK trials COV001 and COV002, including a single-blind randomized controlled phase 2/3 trial of AZD1222 (ChAdOx1 nCoV-19) in healthy adults. For TCRbeta chain sequencing, PBMC samples from trial participants were taken at day 0 and at day 28 after the second dose. The CDR3 regions of human TCRbeta chains were analyzed by immunosequencing. On the study's bioinformatics: Repertoire TCRs were matched against a reference library of SARS-CoV-2-specific TCRs generated with the MIRA antigen-specificity platform. Breadth was defined as the fraction of unique TCRs that were SARS-CoV-2-associated. Depth was defined as the fraction of total T cells that were SARS-CoV-2-associated. Using the MIRA data, each spike-specific TCR was assigned both to the spike region to which the TCR was reactive and to a CD4 or CD8 class. Log10-transformed breadth and depth values were compared by one-way ANOVA with Sidak's multiple comparisons tests. TCRdb mirrors the immuneACCESS table, restricted to in-frame sequences. Some clones are absent from its copies; in checked studies, under half trace to an unresolved V gene, and the reason for the others is unknown. V and J calls plus clone size are reproduced from that table; the DNA served to infer D and trimming. This sample is represented by 150,000 to 200,000 clones; 87% of them were singletons. The ten largest account for 2.7% of the sample.

This receptor was identified in an adult in good health. Sequenced material: peripheral blood, taken on day 0 of MenACWY control vaccination.

The CDR3 region reads CASSPSAPSSYNEQFF. The nucleotide sequence is given as TGCGCCAGCAGCCCCTCTGCTCCGAGCTCCTACAATGAGCAGTTCTTC. The rearrangement joined TRBV5-1 to TRBJ2-1; no D gene can be assigned with confidence. Its CDR3 holds 16 amino acids, cysteine through phenylalanine. The only DNA kept is the CDR3, 48 bases in frame from the first base. Based on the germline V gene, the CDR1 and CDR2 sequences are SGHRS and YFSETQ. V loses 4 bases, J loses 0 bases, and the germline ends lie 14 bases apart.